These 27 T cell receptor beta chains share one sample of origin, sequenced in a study of shared clonotypes between healthy human individuals. Assay used: immunoSEQ multiplex PCR; TCRdb lists only in-frame clones, some missing. The sample shows 2.5 million or so clones, around 94% of them seen only once. Material: naive CD4+ T cells sorted from blood. The subset here: CD45RA+ positively selected. The receptors here all came from a man in his late teens or twenties in good health.

For this clone: The same CDR3 can be traced to other DNA sequences in this sample. The chain links TRBV19 to TRBJ1-2, with 7 nucleotides matching TRBD1. Trimming at V came to 6 bases and at J to 0 bases, leaving 1 base not matched to a gene. The CDR3 runs to 13 residues. Germline V gene sequence: CDR1 LNHDA, CDR2 SQIVND (reference sequence). The CDR3 nucleotides are TGTGCCAGTAGGGGACAGACTAACTATGGCTACACCTTC. Translating gives CASRGQTNYGYTF.

The gene calls are TRBV18 and TRBJ1-1, with D perhaps matching TRBD1 (5 bases). Germline CDR1 is KGHSH and CDR2 is LQKENI. CDR3 length: 14 amino acids. The ends were cut back, 4 bases at V and 2 bases at J, with 11 bases in the middle. The CDR3 DNA reads TGTGCCAGCTCACTAGGGGAAGTCAACACTGAAGCTTTCTTT. Its protein is CASSLGEVNTEAFF.

The rearrangement joins TRBV7-6 to TRBJ2-2; TRBD2 matches at 9 bases. Germline V CDR1 and CDR2: SGHVS, FNYEAQ. The V segment lost 4 bases and the J segment 2 bases; nucleotides outside the gene matches: 5. CDR3 size: 16 residues. CDR3 DNA: TGTGCCAGCAGCTCCCGACTAGCGGTAAACACCGGGGAGCTGTTTTTT. This encodes CASSSRLAVNTGELFF.

The CDR3 reads CASSPGTEEETQYF. The CDR3 DNA follows: TGCGCCAGCAGCCCCGGGACTGAAGAAGAGACCCAGTACTTC. The chain links TRBV5-1 to TRBJ2-5, with D perhaps TRBD2 (6 bases). V was shortened by 4 bases and J by 3 bases, with 13 bases between the two germline ends. Germline V lookup: CDR1 SGHRS, CDR2 YFSETQ. The CDR3 runs 14 residues.

The V call is TRBV19, the J call TRBJ1-3; D gene unclear. V was shortened by 3 bases and J by 4 bases, with 13 bases between the two germline ends. CDR3 length equals 15 residues. Germline V gene lookup returns CDR1 LNHDA and CDR2 SQIVND (reference sequence). CDR3 nucleotide sequence: TGTGCCAGTAGTATCCCCGGGAGCCTCGGAAACACCATATATTTT. Residues: CASSIPGSLGNTIYF.

The chain has TRBV15 and TRBJ2-5; D is unresolved. V was pared by 0 bases and J by 5 bases, with 7 bases between. CDR3 length: 13 residues. From germline, CDR1 is LNHNV and CDR2 YYDKDF (reference sequence). CDR3 DNA sequence: TGTGCCACCAGCAGAGAAGCAGAGGAGACCCAGTACTTC. Translation gives CATSREAEETQYF.

The V and J genes are TRBV18 and TRBJ2-2; perhaps TRBD2 as D (5 bases). Trimming left V 2 bases short and J 5 bases short, with 12 bases between. CDR3 length: 15 residues. In germline, CDR1 is KGHSH, CDR2 LQKENI. The CDR3 DNA is TGTGCCAGCTCACCAGCAGGACTGCAGACCGGGGAGCTGTTTTTT. Residues: CASSPAGLQTGELFF.

CDR3 sequence: CASSGGKGKQYF. The DNA for the CDR3 is TGTGCCAGCAGCGGGGGAAAGGGGAAGCAGTACTTC. The rearrangement joins TRBV6-5 to TRBJ2-7, with a tentative D call TRBD2 (6 bases). V shed 6 bases and J shed 8 bases, with 14 bases lying between them. The germline V gene encodes CDR1 MNHEY and CDR2 SVGAGI. The CDR3 consists of 12 residues.

The chain combines TRBV10-1 with TRBJ2-1; the D call may be TRBD1 or TRBD2 (5 bases each). Germline V gene lookup returns CDR1 WNHNN and CDR2 SYGVQD (reference sequence). This CDR3 has 14 residues. Trimming shortened V by 4 bases and J by 0 bases, and 7 bases separated the two germline ends. CDR3 nucleotides: TGCGCCAGCAGTGCGAGGGGCTCCTACAATGAGCAGTTCTTC. This translates into CASSARGSYNEQFF.

The chain employs TRBV5-1 and TRBJ2-5, with D uncertain. Germline CDR1 reads SGHRS; CDR2 reads YFSETQ. V dropped 2 bases and J dropped 5 bases, with 7 bases sitting between them. This CDR3 has 12 amino acids. The DNA for the CDR3 is TGCGCCAGCAGCTTAAGGGATGAGACCCAGTACTTC. This translates into CASSLRDETQYF.

V gene TRBV7-2 combines with J gene TRBJ2-1; 8 bases are a match to TRBD2. CDR1 SGHTA and CDR2 FQGNSA come from the germline V gene. The CDR3 totals 16 residues. After removal of 5 bases from V and 6 bases from J, the junction contained 12 bases not matched to a gene. CDR3 sequence: CASSPLAGGQLNEQFF. CDR3 in DNA: TGTGCCAGCAGCCCACTCGCGGGGGGTCAACTCAATGAGCAGTTCTTC.

Of note for this clone: This specimen includes other DNA sequences encoding the same CDR3. The rearrangement uses TRBV6-1 and TRBJ2-2, with D perhaps matching TRBD1 (5 bases). Trimming removed 2 bases at V and 4 bases at J, with 8 bases between. Germline CDR1 and CDR2: MNHNS and SASEGT. This CDR3 spans 14 amino acids. The CDR3 sequence: CASSEQGVTGELFF. The CDR3 DNA sequence: TGTGCCAGCAGTGAACAAGGGGTCACCGGGGAGCTGTTTTTT.

V is TRBV7-2 and J is TRBJ1-5; weak D call: TRBD1 (6 bases). This CDR3 has 15 residues. V dropped 5 bases and J dropped 2 bases, with 13 bases sitting between them. In germline, CDR1 is SGHTA, CDR2 FQGNSA. CDR3 nucleotides: TGTGCCAGCAGCAGTCAGGGGAGTGGCAATCAGCCCCAGCATTTT. Amino acid sequence: CASSSQGSGNQPQHF. The whole variable domain, remainder taken from reference TRBV7-2 and TRBJ1-5, is GAGVSQSPSNKVTEKGKDVELRCDPISGHTALYWYRQSLGQGLEFLIYFQGNSAPDKSGLPSDRFSAERTGGSVSTLTIQRTQQEDSAVYLCASSSQGSGNQPQHFGDGTRLSIL.

V and J are TRBV5-1 and TRBJ2-3; possible D gene TRBD1, 6 bases. Germline V CDR1 and CDR2: SGHRS, YFSETQ. Trimming removed 4 bases at V and 4 bases at J, with 16 bases between. CDR3 length: 15 residues. The CDR3 reads CASSPTKGVADTQYF. The CDR3 DNA is TGCGCCAGCAGCCCCACCAAGGGGGTGGCAGATACGCAGTATTTT.

The V call is TRBV30, the J call TRBJ1-1; TRBD1 aligns across 7 bases. The CDR3 runs to 11 residues. V dropped 3 bases and J dropped 5; count of bases not matched to a gene: 0. Germline V gene data show CDR1 as GTSNPN and CDR2 as SVGIG (reference sequence). CDR3 nucleotide sequence: TGTGCCTGGAGGGGACAGACTGAAGCTTTCTTT. Its translation is CAWRGQTEAFF.

The CDR3 region is CAWSEGGADTQYF. CDR3 DNA sequence: TGTGCCTGGAGTGAGGGTGGAGCAGATACGCAGTATTTT. V gene TRBV30 combines with J gene TRBJ2-3; D unclear. The CDR3 length is 13 residues. V gave up 1 base and J gave up 4 bases, with 9 bases separating them. Germline CDR1 GTSNPN, CDR2 SVGIG (reference sequence).

This rearrangement joins TRBV7-2 to TRBJ2-7; D unclear. This CDR3 is built from 15 residues. Germline CDR1 and CDR2: SGHTA and FQGNSA. V was trimmed by 6 bases and J by 2 bases, leaving 17 bases between them. The CDR3 DNA is TGTGCCAGCAGTACCCAACGACACCCGACCTACGAGCAGTACTTC. This sequence encodes CASSTQRHPTYEQYF. Variable domain in full (rest from reference TRBV7-2 and TRBJ2-7): GAGVSQSPSNKVTEKGKDVELRCDPISGHTALYWYRQSLGQGLEFLIYFQGNSAPDKSGLPSDRFSAERTGGSVSTLTIQRTQQEDSAVYLCASSTQRHPTYEQYFGPGTRLTVT.

The J gene is TRBJ2-1, the V gene TRBV9; D is perhaps TRBD2 (6 bases). The germline V gene has CDR1 SGDLS and CDR2 YYNGEE. The CDR3 is 14 amino acids. The germline V and J ends were trimmed by 3 bases and 4 bases, with 11 bases remaining between them. CDR3 in amino acids: CASSAGDGYNEQFF. Written as DNA, the CDR3 is TGTGCCAGCAGCGCGGGAGATGGATACAATGAGCAGTTCTTC.

V usage is TRBV11-2 and J usage is TRBJ2-1, with D possibly called TRBD1 or TRBD2 (5 bases each). This CDR3 has 16 residues. In germline, CDR1 is SGHAT, CDR2 FQNNGV. V was clipped by 0 bases and J by 0 bases, with 9 bases between them. The CDR3 DNA reads as TGTGCCAGCAGCTTAGATGAGGGGCTCTCCTACAATGAGCAGTTCTTC. Translation gives CASSLDEGLSYNEQFF.

The CDR3 nucleotides are TGCGCCAGCAGTATGAACCGAGGCACAGATACGCAGTATTTT. It specifies CASSMNRGTDTQYF. V and J are TRBV5-1 and TRBJ2-3; D is ambiguous. V dropped 5 bases and J dropped 1 base, with 11 bases sitting between them. This CDR3 is 14 amino acids long. Germline V gene sequence: CDR1 SGHRS, CDR2 YFSETQ.

The rearrangement uses TRBV29-1 and TRBJ1-2; 7 bases map to TRBD1. The CDR3 has 13 amino acids. V was pared by 4 bases and J by 4 bases, with 6 bases of the junction left unmatched. Germline CDR1 reads SQVTM; CDR2 reads ANQGSEA. CDR3 sequence: CSVVARGTYGYTF. In DNA form, the CDR3 reads TGCAGCGTTGTTGCCAGGGGGACCTATGGCTACACCTTC.

The chain carries TRBV28 and TRBJ1-6; TRBD1 is a possible D gene (6 bases). V was cut by 3 bases and J by 5 bases, with 14 bases left in between. The CDR3 has 16 residues. Germline assignment: CDR1 MDHEN and CDR2 SYDVKM. The CDR3 protein is CASSLGGTANNSPLHF. The DNA for the CDR3 is TGTGCCAGCAGTTTGGGGGGCACAGCGAATAATTCACCCCTCCACTTT.

The chain is built from TRBV2 and TRBJ2-2; 7 bases agree with TRBD1. This CDR3 is 13 amino acids long. V dropped 10 bases and J dropped 4; count of bases not matched to a gene: 6. Germline CDR1 and CDR2: SNHLY and FYNNEI. The CDR3 nucleotides read TGTGCCACCATGACAGGGTTCACCGGGGAGCTGTTTTTT. This codes for CATMTGFTGELFF. The whole variable domain, remainder taken from reference TRBV2 and TRBJ2-2, is EPEVTQTPSHQVTQMGQEVILRCVPISNHLYFYWYRQILGQKVEFLVSFYNNEISEKSEIFDDQFSVERPDGSNFTLKIRSTKLEDSAMYFCATMTGFTGELFFGEGSRLTVL.

Details on this clone: Other DNA sequences in this specimen translate into the identical CDR3. The chain links TRBV5-1 to TRBJ2-2; D is perhaps TRBD2 (5 bases). Trimming took off 0 bases at V and 5 bases at J, with 11 bases between the two ends. This CDR3 contains 15 residues. Germline loops: CDR1 SGHRS, CDR2 YFSETQ. CDR3 in DNA: TGCGCCAGCAGCTTGGCACGGGGTAATACCGGGGAGCTGTTTTTT. Translating gives CASSLARGNTGELFF.

The chain links TRBV30 to TRBJ1-3; D not certain. The length of the CDR3 is 14 residues. Germline CDR1 is GTSNPN and CDR2 is SVGIG (reference sequence). Trimming removed 1 base from V and 4 bases from J, with 11 bases in between. The CDR3 DNA reads TGTGCCTGGAGTGCCGGGTCGCGCGGAAACACCATATATTTT. Its translation: CAWSAGSRGNTIYF. Based on the CDR3 plus reference TRBV30 and TRBJ1-3, the full variable domain is SQTIHQWPATLVQPVGSPLSLECTVEGTSNPNLYWYRQAAGRGLQLLFYSVGIGQISSEVPQNLSASRPQDRQFILSSKKLLLSDSGFYLCAWSAGSRGNTIYFGEGSWLTVV.

This sequence joins TRBV7-2 and TRBJ1-2; D uncertain. CDR1 and CDR2 (germline): SGHTA, FQGNSA. The ends were cut back, 5 bases at V and 5 bases at J, with 12 bases in the middle. CDR3 length equals 13 residues. The CDR3 is CASSKDPFYGYTF. The CDR3 coding sequence is TGTGCCAGCAGCAAAGACCCGTTTTATGGCTACACCTTC.

This chain joins TRBV28 and TRBJ2-7; 7 nucleotides line up with TRBD1. Germline loops: CDR1 MDHEN, CDR2 SYDVKM. CDR3 length equals 15 residues. The J segment lost 1 base and the V segment lost 5 bases, leaving 8 bases of the junction unmatched. The CDR3 sequence is CASSRQGLQSYEQYF. CDR3 sequence (DNA): TGTGCCAGCAGTCGACAGGGCCTGCAGTCCTACGAGCAGTACTTC.